This record looks at one T cell receptor (beta chain) sequence and its context. Germline V gives CDR1 SGHRS, CDR2 YFSETQ. The CDR3 length is 17 residues. V trimming: 4 bases; J trimming: 4 bases; junction bases outside the gene matches: 16. The data were obtained in a study of control samples from healthy donors and cancer patients. Assay: immunoSEQ multiplex PCR; the TCRdb copy retains only in-frame clones and omits some. The sample records tens of thousands of clones, approximately 80% being singletons. The receptor was derived from a man aged 25 to 40 in good health. The rearrangement links TRBV5-1 to TRBJ2-7; TRBD1 agrees at 8 bases. The sample taken for sequencing was blood. In DNA, the CDR3 is TGCGCCAGCAGCAGGAGCCAGAGACAGGGGCATAATTACGAGCAGTACTTC. Protein product: CASSRSQRQGHNYEQYF.